The TCR beta chain described here comes from a study of T cell repertoires in cytomegalovirus infection. Study background: Well-studied HLA-B-restricted epitopes and recently identified HLA-C-restricted epitopes of CMV were both used in the study.

About this clonotype itself: Its target is not known.

TCRdb re-called the reads with MiXCR, one entry per CDR3 protein. The sample holds hundreds of thousands of distinct CDR3 sequences, about 39% seen once. Trimming removed 1 base from V and 4 bases from J; junction bases left unmatched: 9. Germline lookup yields CDR1 SGHVS and CDR2 FQNEAQ. CDR3 length: 17 residues. Study results and limitations: The ex vivo response was dominated by HLA-C-restricted CMV-specific TCR beta clonotypes.

This chain connects TRBV7-8 to TRBJ2-5; 10 bases line up with TRBD1. The clonotype comes from a human donor in good health (CMV status not recorded). Some clones in this sample may be carry-over from other donors' samples. The specimen comprised cultured PBMCs, sampled from culture after CMV antigen stimulation. The CDR3 sequence is CASSLDEPGQGTETQYF. As DNA, the CDR3 is TGTGCCAGCAGCTTAGACGAACCGGGACAGGGGACAGAGACCCAGTACTTC.